This T cell receptor (beta chain) was documented in a study of cytomegalovirus exposure and HLA in healthy donors. The study, taken as a whole, reports: It was 150 to 200 TCR beta chains that were listed as cytomegalovirus-associated. Most TCR sequences were uncommon, yet certain public TCRs appeared in many donors.

The CDR3 runs to 13 residues. Per germline, CDR1 PRHDT and CDR2 FYEKMQ (reference sequence). Deletions cut 6 bases from V and 3 bases from J, with 12 bases between. The PCR used 60 Vbeta and 13 Jbeta primers. Data came from immunoSEQ multiplex PCR; TCRdb stores just in-frame clones and leaves some out. The sample lists approximately 100,000 clones, 75% to 85% occurring once. On this clone: Its antigen is not identified.

The receptor comes from a woman aged 45-65 years in good health and CMV-seropositive. The sequenced sample was PBMCs. The V gene is TRBV13, the J gene TRBJ2-7; D possibly corresponds to TRBD1 (6 bases). The chain's CDR3 is CASSATRGYEQYF. CDR3 coding DNA: TGTGCCAGCAGTGCTACCAGGGGCTACGAGCAGTACTTC. Full variable domain (outside the CDR3, taken from reference TRBV13 and TRBJ2-7): AAGVIQSPRHLIKEKRETATLKCYPIPRHDTVYWYQQGPGQDPQFLISFYEKMQSDKGSIPDRFSAQQFSDYHSELNMSSLELGDSALYFCASSATRGYEQYFGPGTRLTVT.